This TCR beta chain emerged from a study of blood T cell repertoires in COVID-19. The assay was immunoSEQ multiplex PCR, and TCRdb's table has in-frame clones only and misses some. Of 170,000 or so clones listed, 84% were seen once; the top ten hold 11% to 15%. V was shortened by 1 base and J by 6 bases, with 15 bases between the two germline ends. The CDR3 spans 15 residues. The germline V gene has CDR1 LGHDT and CDR2 YNNKEL (reference sequence). Sequenced: peripheral blood. The chain links TRBV3-1 (or the pseudogene TRBV3-2) to TRBJ1-1; D remains ambiguous. This sequence was found in a man aged 18 to 30 with active or convalescent COVID-19. This chain's CDR3 is CASSQGIGVLSEAFF. The CDR3 bases are TGTGCCAGCAGCCAAGGGATCGGGGTCTTGTCTGAAGCTTTCTTT.